This T cell receptor beta chain was recovered during a study of CXCR3-negative and CXCR3-positive naive CD8 T cells. The method, 5' RACE with UMI labels, was used to prepare the TRB cDNA libraries. TCRdb re-called the 5' RACE reads and catalogs CDR3 proteins one per entry, DNA excluded. The table gives under 6,000 distinct CDR3 sequences; the top ten clones make up around 1.8% of it. As regards this clonotype: Its cognate antigen is unknown.

Study-wide results and limits: Greater hydrophobicity was found in TRB CDR3s of CXCR3-positive naive cells than of CXCR3-negative naive cells. Partially decreased CXCR3 expression was recorded after cryopreservation, and fresh PBMCs were used in most assays.

Germline lookup yields CDR1 MGHRA and CDR2 YSYEKL. This CDR3 contains 16 residues. The chain combines TRBV4-1 with TRBJ1-1; the D call of TRBD1 rests on TCRdb alone, since no DNA is present to check it. The clonotype was recovered from a human donor in good health. Some clones in this sample may be carry-over from other donors' samples. Sequencing used naive CXCR3+ CD8+ T cells from blood. Subset specified: CD45RO-CCR7+CD27+CD95- naive CD8+ T cells expressing CXCR3 (TNR3+). CDR3 sequence reads: CASSQVRDRMNTEAFF.